These T cell receptor beta chains were read from a single sample in a study of patients with pleural tuberculosis. TCRdb itself ran the reads through MiXCR, one entry per CDR3 protein. The sample has approximately 50,000 distinct CDR3 sequences, less than 9.5% seen once. The receptors were sampled from a human donor with pleural tuberculosis. Both conserved end residues are part of each CDR3. Each record gives: J gene, V gene, CDR3 length, D gene, clone size, CDR3 DNA, CDR3 protein. The D gene is left open where the match is weak. Clone size is shown for a subset of rows, as once, few, many or a class of expanded clone.

TRBJ2-7,TRBV27,13,-,many,TGTGCCAGCAGTAGGGACCGCTACTACGAGCAGTACTTC,CASSRDRYYEQYF
TRBJ2-3,TRBV6-2/TRBV6-3,15,-,many,TGTGCCAGCAGTTACTCGACAGTAAGCGCAGATACGCAGTATTTT,CASSYSTVSADTQYF
TRBJ2-3,TRBV5-1,17,TRBD2,few,TGCGCCAGCAGCTTGGGATCTAGCGGGAGGAGCACAGATACGCAGTATTTT,CASSLGSSGRSTDTQYF
TRBJ2-7,TRBV20-1,14,-,many,TGCAGTGCTAGAGTAGGGGGAGGGTTCCTCGAGCAGTACTTC,CSARVGGGFLEQYF
TRBJ2-3,TRBV5-6,14,-,-,TGTGCCAGCAGCTTGGACAGTTTCACAGATACGCAGTATTTT,CASSLDSFTDTQYF
TRBJ1-1,TRBV4-1,15,-,many,TGCGCCAGCAGCCAAGTATGGGGCAGGGTGGTTGAAGCTTTCTTT,CASSQVWGRVVEAFF
TRBJ2-1,TRBV29-1,14,TRBD1,many,TGCAGCGTTGAAATCGGACAGGGGGCCAATGAGCAGTTCTTC,CSVEIGQGANEQFF
TRBJ2-1,TRBV19,15,-,-,TGTGCCGGTAGTATGGGTTACTTCTCCTATAATGAGCAGTTCTTC,CAGSMGYFSYNEQFF
TRBJ1-5,TRBV19,15,-,many,TGTGCCAGTAGTATAGGGGTGGGCAGCAATCAGCCCCAGCATTTT,CASSIGVGSNQPQHF
TRBJ1-1,TRBV2,12,-,many,TGTGCCAGCCTGCGGGTACGGACTGAAGCTTTCTTT,CASLRVRTEAFF